These T cell receptor beta chains were read from a single sample in a study of shared clonotypes between healthy human individuals. The protocol was immunoSEQ multiplex PCR, while the TCRdb copy is restricted to in-frame clones and leaves out a portion. In the table there are millions of clones, around 95% of which are singletons. Input material: naive CD4+ T cells sorted from blood. The receptors stem from a man between 18 and 29 years old in good health. The CDR3 runs from the conserved cysteine through the conserved F or W. A D gene is named only where the DNA matches it firmly. The listing skips clone size in some rows; elsewhere it reads once, few, many or a size class.

D gene: TRBD2
J gene: TRBJ2-7
V gene: TRBV7-6
clone size: once
CDR3 protein: CASSFGLAGGSYEQYF
CDR3 DNA: TGTGCCAGCAGCTTTGGGCTAGCGGGAGGATCCTACGAGCAGTACTTC

D gene: .
J gene: TRBJ2-3
V gene: TRBV30
clone size: .
CDR3 protein: CAWDRFAGATDTQYF
CDR3 DNA: TGTGCCTGGGACAGGTTTGCGGGGGCCACAGATACGCAGTATTTT

D gene: .
J gene: TRBJ1-2
V gene: TRBV6-5
clone size: .
CDR3 protein: CASSYLRRSNYGYTF
CDR3 DNA: TGTGCCAGCAGTTACCTCAGGAGATCGAACTATGGCTACACCTTC

D gene: TRBD2
J gene: TRBJ2-1
V gene: TRBV7-6
clone size: .
CDR3 protein: CASSLGRTSSGDEQFF
CDR3 DNA: TGTGCCAGCAGCTTAGGAAGGACTAGTAGTGGCGATGAGCAGTTCTTC

D gene: .
J gene: TRBJ2-7
V gene: TRBV5-1
clone size: few
CDR3 protein: CASSADSTSYEQYF
CDR3 DNA: TGCGCCAGCAGCGCTGACAGTACCTCCTACGAGCAGTACTTC

D gene: TRBD2
J gene: TRBJ2-7
V gene: TRBV5-1
clone size: .
CDR3 protein: CASSFGTSGGASHEQYF
CDR3 DNA: TGCGCCAGCAGCTTTGGGACTAGCGGGGGGGCGAGCCACGAGCAGTACTTC

D gene: .
J gene: TRBJ2-2
V gene: TRBV9
clone size: .
CDR3 protein: CASSVDVVGELFF
CDR3 DNA: TGTGCCAGCAGCGTAGACGTGGTCGGGGAGCTGTTTTTT

D gene: TRBD2
J gene: TRBJ2-1
V gene: TRBV7-2
clone size: once
CDR3 protein: CASSLILAAYNEQFF
CDR3 DNA: TGTGCCAGCAGCTTAATCCTAGCGGCCTACAATGAGCAGTTCTTC

D gene: TRBD1
J gene: TRBJ1-6
V gene: TRBV27
clone size: .
CDR3 protein: CASTSRGNSPLHF
CDR3 DNA: TGTGCCAGCACTTCCAGGGGGAATTCACCCCTCCACTTT

D gene: TRBD1
J gene: TRBJ1-5
V gene: TRBV6-5
clone size: .
CDR3 protein: CASSDTGGGQPQHF
CDR3 DNA: TGTGCCAGCAGTGATACAGGGGGCGGCCAGCCCCAGCATTTT

D gene: TRBD1
J gene: TRBJ1-4
V gene: TRBV6-5
clone size: .
CDR3 protein: CASSYSTGVGDEKLFF
CDR3 DNA: TGTGCCAGCAGTTACTCCACAGGGGTGGGCGATGAAAAACTGTTTTTT

D gene: TRBD1
J gene: TRBJ1-1
V gene: TRBV5-1
clone size: few
CDR3 protein: CASSREDRMNTEAFF
CDR3 DNA: TGCGCCAGCAGCAGAGAGGACAGGATGAACACTGAAGCTTTCTTT